The rows below give T cell receptor beta chains drawn from one sample of a study of blood T cell repertoires in COVID-19. Data came from immunoSEQ multiplex PCR; TCRdb stores just in-frame clones and leaves some out. Here the sample spans 300,000 to 400,000 clones, approximately 89% being singletons. The source material was peripheral blood. Receptor source: a woman aged 18-29 years who had recovered from COVID-19. The CDR3 runs from the conserved cysteine through the conserved F or W. Fields, in order: CDR3 protein, CDR3 DNA, J gene, clone size, D gene, CDR3 length, V gene. The D gene is left open where the match is weak. The size field is filled for only some rows; it gives once, few, many or a size class.

CDR3: CASSPGEGGRSPLHF
DNA: TGCGCCAGCAGCCCCGGGGAGGGCGGCCGGTCACCCCTCCACTTT
J: TRBJ1-6
size: .
D: .
length: 15
V: TRBV5-1

CDR3: CASSPVRVGGKYNEQFF
DNA: TGTGCCAGCAGCCCCGTCAGGGTAGGCGGGAAGTACAATGAGCAGTTCTTC
J: TRBJ2-1
size: .
D: .
length: 17
V: TRBV7-9

CDR3: CASSHSPGEGASRGYTF
DNA: TGTGCCAGCAGCCATTCCCCTGGCGAGGGGGCCTCGCGGGGCTACACCTTC
J: TRBJ1-2
size: once
D: TRBD1
length: 17
V: TRBV7-6

CDR3: CASSSQPGQGGNIQYF
DNA: TGTGCCAGCAGCTCCCAACCGGGACAGGGCGGAAACATTCAGTACTTC
J: TRBJ2-4
size: once
D: TRBD1
length: 16
V: TRBV11-2

CDR3: CAWGDGRAPYNEQFF
DNA: TGTGCCTGGGGGGATGGGAGGGCACCCTACAATGAGCAGTTCTTC
J: TRBJ2-1
size: .
D: TRBD2
length: 15
V: TRBV30

CDR3: CASSPPLGTSGRLETDTQYF
DNA: TGTGCCAGCTCACCACCGCTCGGGACTAGCGGGAGACTCGAGACAGATACGCAGTATTTT
J: TRBJ2-3
size: .
D: TRBD2
length: 20
V: TRBV18

CDR3: CASSIGSFGETQYF
DNA: TGTGCCAGCAGCATTGGCTCCTTTGGAGAGACCCAGTACTTC
J: TRBJ2-5
size: .
D: .
length: 14
V: TRBV11-3

CDR3: CSATLLDTQYF
DNA: TGCAGTGCGACATTACTAGATACGCAGTATTTT
J: TRBJ2-3
size: .
D: .
length: 11
V: TRBV20-1

CDR3: CASIWDRGNNEQFF
DNA: TGTGCCAGCATCTGGGACAGGGGCAACAATGAGCAGTTCTTC
J: TRBJ2-1
size: .
D: TRBD1
length: 14
V: TRBV2

CDR3: CAWSARQGYTF
DNA: TGTGCCTGGAGTGCCAGACAGGGCTACACCTTC
J: TRBJ1-2
size: .
D: .
length: 11
V: TRBV30

CDR3: CASSQDFGHPGNIQYF
DNA: TGTGCCAGCAGCCAAGACTTTGGGCACCCGGGGAACATTCAGTACTTC
J: TRBJ2-4
size: .
D: .
length: 16
V: TRBV14

CDR3: CASSTGTGGTDTQYF
DNA: TGTGCCAGCAGTACCGGGACAGGGGGCACAGATACGCAGTATTTT
J: TRBJ2-3
size: .
D: TRBD1
length: 15
V: TRBV6-5

CDR3: CASSSPVEPDLNYGYTF
DNA: TGTGCCAGCAGCTCGCCGGTCGAGCCTGATCTCAACTATGGCTACACCTTC
J: TRBJ1-2
size: .
D: .
length: 17
V: TRBV7-9

CDR3: CASSVAASGRVNEQFF
DNA: TGTGCCAGCAGCGTAGCAGCTAGCGGGAGGGTAAATGAGCAGTTCTTC
J: TRBJ2-1
size: once
D: TRBD2
length: 16
V: TRBV9

CDR3: CASSQDTSQRNTIYF
DNA: TGCGCCAGCAGCCAAGATACCTCTCAGCGGAACACCATATATTTT
J: TRBJ1-3
size: .
D: .
length: 15
V: TRBV4-3

CDR3: CASSLVGPASRGNDNEQFF
DNA: TGTGCCAGCAGCTTAGTGGGTCCGGCTAGTCGTGGCAATGACAATGAGCAGTTCTTC
J: TRBJ2-1
size: .
D: .
length: 19
V: TRBV11-3

CDR3: CATSRDAGRGNSPLHF
DNA: TGTGCCACCAGCAGAGATGCGGGGAGGGGTAATTCACCCCTCCACTTT
J: TRBJ1-6
size: .
D: .
length: 16
V: TRBV15

CDR3: CASSQDPGPQHF
DNA: TGTGCCAGCAGCCAAGATCCGGGGCCCCAGCATTTT
J: TRBJ1-5
size: .
D: .
length: 12
V: TRBV3-1/TRBV3-2

CDR3: CASSGTGSYGYTF
DNA: TGTGCCAGCAGTGGGACAGGGAGCTATGGCTACACCTTC
J: TRBJ1-2
size: .
D: TRBD1
length: 13
V: TRBV6-4

CDR3: CASSERQGAGYTF
DNA: TGTGCCAGCAGTGAGCGACAGGGGGCTGGCTACACCTTC
J: TRBJ1-2
size: .
D: TRBD1
length: 13
V: TRBV25-1

CDR3: CASSQLARASGFTDTQYF
DNA: TGTGCCAGCAGCCAACTCGCACGGGCTAGCGGTTTCACAGATACGCAGTATTTT
J: TRBJ2-3
size: .
D: TRBD2
length: 18
V: TRBV14

CDR3: CASSLVGGQETQYF
DNA: TGCGCCAGCAGCTTGGTGGGGGGCCAAGAGACCCAGTACTTC
J: TRBJ2-5
size: once
D: .
length: 14
V: TRBV5-1

CDR3: CAITQYGGYNEQFF
DNA: TGTGCCATCACCCAGTACGGCGGATACAATGAGCAGTTCTTC
J: TRBJ2-1
size: .
D: .
length: 14
V: TRBV10-3

CDR3: CASSITPSQRNEQFF
DNA: TGTGCCAGTAGTATCACCCCTTCACAGCGGAATGAGCAGTTCTTC
J: TRBJ2-1
size: .
D: .
length: 15
V: TRBV19

CDR3: CASSLTTGSHEQFF
DNA: TGTGCCAGCAGTTTAACGACAGGGTCGCATGAGCAGTTCTTC
J: TRBJ2-1
size: .
D: TRBD1
length: 14
V: TRBV27

CDR3: CASTDSFPNYGYTF
DNA: TGTGCCAGCACGGACAGCTTCCCTAACTATGGCTACACCTTC
J: TRBJ1-2
size: .
D: .
length: 14
V: TRBV6-5

CDR3: CATSDTTGTGYLNGYTF
DNA: TGTGCCACCAGTGATACAACTGGGACAGGGTATCTAAATGGCTACACCTTC
J: TRBJ1-2
size: few
D: TRBD1
length: 17
V: TRBV24-1

CDR3: CASSPTRTSPGEQFF
DNA: TGCGCCAGCAGCCCCACCAGGACTAGCCCAGGTGAGCAGTTCTTC
J: TRBJ2-1
size: .
D: TRBD2
length: 15
V: TRBV4-3

CDR3: CATSDSGTAGNTIYF
DNA: TGTGCCACCAGTGATTCCGGGACAGCCGGAAACACCATATATTTT
J: TRBJ1-3
size: .
D: TRBD1
length: 15
V: TRBV24-1

CDR3: CASKPDSTPPGELFF
DNA: TGCGCCAGCAAACCGGACAGTACACCCCCCGGGGAGCTGTTTTTT
J: TRBJ2-2
size: .
D: .
length: 15
V: TRBV5-1

CDR3: CASSLVDSSGNTIYF
DNA: TGTGCCAGCAGCTTGGTCGACAGCTCTGGAAACACCATATATTTT
J: TRBJ1-3
size: .
D: .
length: 15
V: TRBV5-6

CDR3: CAWSVRFGGPSNQPQHF
DNA: TGTGCCTGGAGTGTAAGATTCGGGGGGCCAAGCAATCAGCCCCAGCATTTT
J: TRBJ1-5
size: .
D: .
length: 17
V: TRBV30

CDR3: CASSLRTGRQNTEAFF
DNA: TGTGCCAGCAGCCTGCGGACAGGGCGTCAGAACACTGAAGCTTTCTTT
J: TRBJ1-1
size: .
D: TRBD1
length: 16
V: TRBV14

CDR3: CASGGSFYTDTQYF
DNA: TGTGCCAGCGGCGGGTCCTTTTATACAGATACGCAGTATTTT
J: TRBJ2-3
size: .
D: .
length: 14
V: TRBV6-5

CDR3: CASSFEGTQNNSPLHF
DNA: TGTGCCAGCAGCTTTGAGGGGACACAAAATAATTCACCCCTCCACTTT
J: TRBJ1-6
size: .
D: .
length: 16
V: TRBV7-9

CDR3: CASSQDTGSKNIQYF
DNA: TGCGCCAGCAGCCAAGATACGGGATCCAAAAACATTCAGTACTTC
J: TRBJ2-4
size: .
D: .
length: 15
V: TRBV4-3

CDR3: CASSHRDEGGVVADTQYF
DNA: TGTGCCAGCAGCCACCGGGACGAAGGGGGGGTGGTGGCAGATACGCAGTATTTT
J: TRBJ2-3
size: once
D: .
length: 18
V: TRBV7-2

CDR3: CASRETGYNEKLFF
DNA: TGTGCCAGCAGGGAGACAGGGTATAATGAAAAACTGTTTTTT
J: TRBJ1-4
size: .
D: TRBD1
length: 14
V: TRBV25-1

CDR3: CASAFLTGNEQFF
DNA: TGTGCCAGCGCCTTCTTAACCGGGAATGAGCAGTTCTTC
J: TRBJ2-1
size: .
D: .
length: 13
V: TRBV5-4

CDR3: CGRGGETNEKLFF
DNA: TGCGGGAGGGGTGGGGAGACTAATGAAAAACTGTTTTTT
J: TRBJ1-4
size: few
D: .
length: 13
V: TRBV6-6

CDR3: CASSQQGLADGAKNIQYF
DNA: TGCGCCAGCAGCCAACAAGGACTAGCGGATGGAGCCAAAAACATTCAGTACTTC
J: TRBJ2-4
size: .
D: TRBD2
length: 18
V: TRBV4-3

CDR3: CASSQAGGGPPGANVLTF
DNA: TGTGCCAGCAGCCAAGCGGGAGGGGGGCCCCCTGGGGCCAACGTCCTGACTTTC
J: TRBJ2-6
size: .
D: TRBD2
length: 18
V: TRBV3-1/TRBV3-2

CDR3: CASSYSQGSTEAFF
DNA: TGTGCCAGCAGTTACTCTCAGGGAAGCACTGAAGCTTTCTTT
J: TRBJ1-1
size: once
D: .
length: 14
V: TRBV6-5

CDR3: CASSRRLAGPWEYNEQFF
DNA: TGTGCCAGCAGTCGGAGGCTAGCGGGGCCATGGGAATACAATGAGCAGTTCTTC
J: TRBJ2-1
size: .
D: TRBD2
length: 18
V: TRBV7-9

CDR3: CASSFLGRGTGELFF
DNA: TGCGCCAGCAGCTTCCTAGGTCGGGGCACCGGGGAGCTGTTTTTT
J: TRBJ2-2
size: .
D: .
length: 15
V: TRBV5-1

CDR3: CASSFPRAYGYTF
DNA: TGTGCCAGCAGTTTCCCCAGGGCCTATGGCTACACCTTC
J: TRBJ1-2
size: .
D: .
length: 13
V: TRBV12-3/TRBV12-4

CDR3: CASSLYTGYGYTF
DNA: TGTGCCAGCAGTTTATATACAGGTTATGGCTACACCTTC
J: TRBJ1-2
size: .
D: .
length: 13
V: TRBV12-3/TRBV12-4

CDR3: CASRVGVAGYTDTQYF
DNA: TGCGCCAGCAGGGTCGGGGTAGCGGGATACACAGATACGCAGTATTTT
J: TRBJ2-3
size: .
D: TRBD2
length: 16
V: TRBV10-2

CDR3: CSVEVYGPGDYTF
DNA: TGCAGCGTTGAAGTCTATGGTCCGGGGGACTACACCTTC
J: TRBJ1-2
size: .
D: .
length: 13
V: TRBV29-1

CDR3: CAIGNQDGDDGYTF
DNA: TGTGCCATCGGGAACCAGGACGGGGATGATGGCTACACCTTC
J: TRBJ1-2
size: .
D: .
length: 14
V: TRBV10-3

CDR3: CAWRLAGEETQYF
DNA: TGTGCCTGGAGGTTAGCGGGAGAAGAGACCCAGTACTTC
J: TRBJ2-5
size: .
D: TRBD2
length: 13
V: TRBV30

CDR3: CASSYSIPGPGTEAFF
DNA: TGTGCCAGCAGTTACTCGATCCCAGGGCCAGGCACTGAAGCTTTCTTT
J: TRBJ1-1
size: .
D: .
length: 16
V: TRBV6-2/TRBV6-3